This entry describes one T cell receptor beta chain. Its antigen is unidentified. The CDR3 covers 13 residues. Per germline, CDR1 MNHEY and CDR2 SVGAGI. The J segment lost 6 bases and the V segment lost 6 bases, leaving 7 bases of the junction unmatched. Time point: 20-29 weeks after completion of therapy. These data belong to a study of T cell therapy after organ transplantation. Study-level information: Of roughly 10 patients, eight responded clinically and two did not.

Some clones are missing from TCRdb's copy, which holds only in-frame ones; the method was immunoSEQ multiplex PCR. The sample lists about 21,000 clones; around 84% were seen once. The rearrangement joins TRBV6-5 to TRBJ1-2, with 7 bases that match TRBD1. The sequences come from CD8+ T cells from blood, collected after autologous CMV-specific T cell therapy. This sequence was found in a human patient who had received a solid organ transplant and had CMV disease. Some T cells could come from the graft donor. The CDR3 is CASRLSRGNGYTF. The CDR3 DNA reads as TGTGCCAGCAGGTTATCCAGGGGGAATGGCTACACCTTC.